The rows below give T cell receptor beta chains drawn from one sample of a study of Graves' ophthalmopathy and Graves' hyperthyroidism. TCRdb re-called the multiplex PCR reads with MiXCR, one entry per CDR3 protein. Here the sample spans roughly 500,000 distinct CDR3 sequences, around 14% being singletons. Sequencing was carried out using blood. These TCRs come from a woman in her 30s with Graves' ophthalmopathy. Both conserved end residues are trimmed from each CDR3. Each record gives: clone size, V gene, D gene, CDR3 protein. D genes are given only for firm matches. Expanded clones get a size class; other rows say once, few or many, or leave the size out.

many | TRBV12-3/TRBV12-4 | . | ASSLGGSSRYTEAF
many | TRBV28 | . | ASSLHSGTEAF
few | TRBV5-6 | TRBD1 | ASSLRTGGSQPQH
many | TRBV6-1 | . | ASSPGGLGGTEAF
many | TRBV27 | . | ASSPGASYEQY
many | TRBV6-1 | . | ASTVSDGSNQPQH
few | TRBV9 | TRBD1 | ASSDDRVGTEAF
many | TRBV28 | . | ASSTPQGLNSPLH
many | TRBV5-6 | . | ASSFSIGTGQETQY
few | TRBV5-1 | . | ASSLAGGLNTGELF
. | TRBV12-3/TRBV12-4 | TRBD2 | ASSFVRGGGDTGELF
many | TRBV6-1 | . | ASSDLREGSNQPQH
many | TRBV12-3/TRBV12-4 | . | ASSLGSLSRYEQY
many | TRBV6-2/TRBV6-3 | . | ASSYSPTRRPLH
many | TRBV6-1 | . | ASSRGISYEQY
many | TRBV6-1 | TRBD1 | ASSATGFAGELF
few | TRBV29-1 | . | SVESGGKVWTF
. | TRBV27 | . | ASSLEGLAGANVLT
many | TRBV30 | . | ARTEPSAYYGYT
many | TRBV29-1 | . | SAQDRYEQY
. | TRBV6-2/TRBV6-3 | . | ASRSRRVFAQPQH
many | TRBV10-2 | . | ASSRFSTGETQY
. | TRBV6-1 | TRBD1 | ASSEAGGGVGYT
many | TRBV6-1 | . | ASSEALTASYEQY
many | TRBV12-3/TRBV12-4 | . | ASSFSGAVGGYT
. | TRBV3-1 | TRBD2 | ASTTGLAGEETQY
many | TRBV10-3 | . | AIIATLNTEAF
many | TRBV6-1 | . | ASEDIGEPSYEQY
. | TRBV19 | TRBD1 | ASSPETGGANTEAF
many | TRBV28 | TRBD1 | ASRPGTGDSETQY
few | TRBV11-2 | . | ASSLGANEQF
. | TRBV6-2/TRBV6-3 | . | ASSYSIFLTEAF
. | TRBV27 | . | ASSSIPTGWDEQY
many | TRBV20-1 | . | SARPWTSSNQPQH
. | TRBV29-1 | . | SAAGTSSSYEQY
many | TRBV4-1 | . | ASTHLAGSHTEAF
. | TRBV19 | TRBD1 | ASSTAGRGERPQH
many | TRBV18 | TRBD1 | ASSPPDRVNYYGYT
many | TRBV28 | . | ASSLGAGPGNIQY
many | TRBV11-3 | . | ASSPRGVETEAF
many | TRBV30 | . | AWIPLGRLQETQY
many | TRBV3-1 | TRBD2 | ASSPGLVYEQY
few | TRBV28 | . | ASNKGWSGNTIY
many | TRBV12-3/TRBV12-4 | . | ASSFSGTDTQY
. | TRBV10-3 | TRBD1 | AIRGQVGTQY
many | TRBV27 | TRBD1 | ASSPRGINQPQH
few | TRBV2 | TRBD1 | ASSSLFTGGSGREQY
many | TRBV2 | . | ASEPNYGYT
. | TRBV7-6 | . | ASSALPFQYEQY
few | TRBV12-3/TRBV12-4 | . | ASRESGVAKNIQY
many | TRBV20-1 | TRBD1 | SARAPGTVQH
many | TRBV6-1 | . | ASSEQSTGSGGLHT
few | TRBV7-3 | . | ASSLKGDNSPLH
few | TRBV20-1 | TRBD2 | SARDRASGEETQY
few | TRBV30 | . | AWGLGWRSYEQY
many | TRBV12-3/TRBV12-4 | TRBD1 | ASSYVLTGQNNQPQH
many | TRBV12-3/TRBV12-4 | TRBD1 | ASSLTPTGDTEAF
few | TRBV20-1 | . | SATKRRGTQY
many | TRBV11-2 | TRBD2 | ASSFLSGTTMNEQY
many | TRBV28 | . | ASSLYGTAQETQY